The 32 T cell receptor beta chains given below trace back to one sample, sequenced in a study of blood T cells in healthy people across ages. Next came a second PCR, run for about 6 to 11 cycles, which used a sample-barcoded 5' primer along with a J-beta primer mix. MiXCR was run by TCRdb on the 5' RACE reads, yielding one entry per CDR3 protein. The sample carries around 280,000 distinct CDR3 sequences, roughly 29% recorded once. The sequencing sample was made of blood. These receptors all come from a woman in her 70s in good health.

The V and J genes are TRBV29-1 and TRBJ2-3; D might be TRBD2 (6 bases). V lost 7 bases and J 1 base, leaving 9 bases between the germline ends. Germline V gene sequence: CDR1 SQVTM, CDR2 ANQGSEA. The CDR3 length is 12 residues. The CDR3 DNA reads TGCAGCGGTAGCGGACGCACAGATACGCAGTATTTT. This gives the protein CSGSGRTDTQYF.

The CDR3 nucleotides read TGCGCCAGCAGCTTGATGGGGGACGGAAGAAATTCACCCCTCCACTTT. Encoded protein: CASSLMGDGRNSPLHF. The V call is TRBV5-1, the J call TRBJ1-6; D is perhaps TRBD1 (5 bases). Germline V gene data show CDR1 as SGHRS and CDR2 as YFSETQ. The CDR3 covers 16 residues. V dropped 1 base and J dropped 7 bases, with 15 bases sitting between them.

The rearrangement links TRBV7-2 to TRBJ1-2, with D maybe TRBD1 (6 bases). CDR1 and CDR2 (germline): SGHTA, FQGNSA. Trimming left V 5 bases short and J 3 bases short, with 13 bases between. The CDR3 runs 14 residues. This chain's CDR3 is CASSPNQGYYGYTF. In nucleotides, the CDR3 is TGTGCCAGCAGCCCAAACCAGGGGTACTATGGCTACACCTTC.

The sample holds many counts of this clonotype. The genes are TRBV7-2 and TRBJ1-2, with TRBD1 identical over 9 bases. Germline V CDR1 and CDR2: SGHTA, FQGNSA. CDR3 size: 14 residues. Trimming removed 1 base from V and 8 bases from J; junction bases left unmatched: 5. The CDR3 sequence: CASSLVGTGNGYTF. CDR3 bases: TGTGCCAGCAGCTTAGTTGGGACAGGGAACGGCTACACCTTC.

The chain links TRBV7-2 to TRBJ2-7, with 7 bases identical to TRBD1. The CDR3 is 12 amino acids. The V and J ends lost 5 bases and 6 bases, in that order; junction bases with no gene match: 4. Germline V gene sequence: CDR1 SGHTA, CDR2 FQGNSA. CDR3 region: CASSIDRAEQYF. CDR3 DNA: TGTGCCAGCAGCATTGACAGGGCCGAGCAGTACTTC.

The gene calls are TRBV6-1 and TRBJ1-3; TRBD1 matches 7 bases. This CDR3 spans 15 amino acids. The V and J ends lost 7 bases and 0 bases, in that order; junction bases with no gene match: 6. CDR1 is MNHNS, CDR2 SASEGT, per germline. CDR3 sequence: CASNPGQISGNTIYF. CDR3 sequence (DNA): TGTGCCAGCAACCCGGGACAGATCTCTGGAAACACCATATATTTT.

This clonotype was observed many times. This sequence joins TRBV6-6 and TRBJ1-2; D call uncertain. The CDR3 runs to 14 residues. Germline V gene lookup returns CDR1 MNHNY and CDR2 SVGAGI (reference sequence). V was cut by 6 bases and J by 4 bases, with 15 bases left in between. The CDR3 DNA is TGTGCCAGCAGCCGTAGGACCGACCTCTATGGCTACACCTTC. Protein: CASSRRTDLYGYTF.

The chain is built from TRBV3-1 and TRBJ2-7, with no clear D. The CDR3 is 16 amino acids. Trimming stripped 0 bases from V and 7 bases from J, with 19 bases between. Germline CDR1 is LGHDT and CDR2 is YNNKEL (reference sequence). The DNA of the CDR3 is TGTGCCAGCAGCCAAGATTACTCAGGCCCCGTACAGGAGCAGTACTTC. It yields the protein CASSQDYSGPVQEQYF.

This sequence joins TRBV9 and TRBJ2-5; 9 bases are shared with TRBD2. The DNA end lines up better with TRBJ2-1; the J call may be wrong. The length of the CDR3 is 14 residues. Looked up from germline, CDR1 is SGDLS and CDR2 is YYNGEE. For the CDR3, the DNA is TGTGCCAGCAGCGTACCCCCAGCGGGGGGTGAGCAGTTCTTC. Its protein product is CASSVPPAGGEQFF.

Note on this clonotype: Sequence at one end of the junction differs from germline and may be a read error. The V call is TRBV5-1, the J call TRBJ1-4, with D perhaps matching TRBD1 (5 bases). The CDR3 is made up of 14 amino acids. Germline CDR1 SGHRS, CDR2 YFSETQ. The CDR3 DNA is TGCGCCAGCAGCTCGGGTAGGGGAAGCGAAAAACCGTTTTTT. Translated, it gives CASSSGRGSEKPFF.

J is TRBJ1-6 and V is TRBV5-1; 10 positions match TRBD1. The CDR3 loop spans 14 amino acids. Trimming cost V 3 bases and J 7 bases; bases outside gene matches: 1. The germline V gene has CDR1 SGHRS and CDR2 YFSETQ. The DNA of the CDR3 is TGCGCCAGCAGCTGGGGACAGGGGAATTCACCCCTCCACTTT. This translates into CASSWGQGNSPLHF. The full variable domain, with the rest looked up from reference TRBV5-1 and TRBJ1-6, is KAGVTQTPRYLIKTRGQQVTLSCSPISGHRSVSWYQQTPGQGLQFLFEYFSETQRNKGNFPGRFSGRQFSNSRSEMNVSTLELGDSALYLCASSWGQGNSPLHFGNGTRLTVT.

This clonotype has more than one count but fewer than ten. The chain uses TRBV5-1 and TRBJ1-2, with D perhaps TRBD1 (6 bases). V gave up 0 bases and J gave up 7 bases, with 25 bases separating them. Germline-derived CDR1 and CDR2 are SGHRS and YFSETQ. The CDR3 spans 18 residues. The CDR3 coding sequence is TGCGCCAGCAGCTTGGAGCCCTTCCCCACAGGGCGGGGCGGTGGCTACACCTTC. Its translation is CASSLEPFPTGRGGGYTF.

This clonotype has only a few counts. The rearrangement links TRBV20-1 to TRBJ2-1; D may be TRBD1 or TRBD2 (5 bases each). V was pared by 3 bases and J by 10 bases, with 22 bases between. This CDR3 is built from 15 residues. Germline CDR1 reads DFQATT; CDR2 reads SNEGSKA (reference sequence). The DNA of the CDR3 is TGCAGTGCTAGGCTCGCGGACCCTGGGACCCGCGAGCAGTTCTTC. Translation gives CSARLADPGTREQFF.

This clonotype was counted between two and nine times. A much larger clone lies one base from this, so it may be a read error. In DNA, the CDR3 is TGTGCCAGCAGCCTCCTGACTAGCGGGAGGGCCTCGGGGGCCAACGTCCTGGCTTTC. Its translation is CASSLLTSGRASGANVLAF. This rearrangement joins TRBV7-9 to TRBJ2-6; TRBD2 aligns across 14 bases. This CDR3 region has 19 residues. CDR1 is SEHNR, CDR2 FQNEAQ, per germline (reference sequence). Filled out from reference TRBV7-9 and TRBJ2-6, the complete variable domain reads DTGVSQNPRHKITKRGQNVTFRCDPISEHNRLYWYRQTLGQGPEFLTYFQNEAQLEKSRLLSDRFSAERPKGSFSTLEIQRTEQGDSAMYLCASSLLTSGRASGANVLAFGAGSRLTVL.

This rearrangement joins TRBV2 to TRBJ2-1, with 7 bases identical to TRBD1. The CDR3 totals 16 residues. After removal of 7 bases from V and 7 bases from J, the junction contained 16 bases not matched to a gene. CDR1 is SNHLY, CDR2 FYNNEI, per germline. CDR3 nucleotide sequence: TGTGCCAGCACCTTAGACAGGGCTAGGATTGTTAATGAGCAGTTCTTC. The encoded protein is CASTLDRARIVNEQFF.

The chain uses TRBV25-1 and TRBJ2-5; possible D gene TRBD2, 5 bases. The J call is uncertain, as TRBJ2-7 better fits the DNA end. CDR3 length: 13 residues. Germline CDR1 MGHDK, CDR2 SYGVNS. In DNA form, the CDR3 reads TGTGCCAGCAGTGATTTAGCGACCTACGAGCAGTACTTC. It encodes CASSDLATYEQYF.

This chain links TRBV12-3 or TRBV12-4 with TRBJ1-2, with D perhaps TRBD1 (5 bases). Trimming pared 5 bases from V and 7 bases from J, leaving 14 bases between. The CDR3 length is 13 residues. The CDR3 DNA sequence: TGTGCCAGCAGTCCCGGGACCGGGAGTGGCTACACCTTC. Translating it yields CASSPGTGSGYTF.

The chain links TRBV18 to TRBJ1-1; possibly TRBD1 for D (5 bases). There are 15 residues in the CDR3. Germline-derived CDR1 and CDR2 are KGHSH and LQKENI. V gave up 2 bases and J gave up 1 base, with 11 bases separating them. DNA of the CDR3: TGTGCCAGCTCACCAGGGGCCGTTCAGAACACTGAAGCTTTCTTT. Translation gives CASSPGAVQNTEAFF.

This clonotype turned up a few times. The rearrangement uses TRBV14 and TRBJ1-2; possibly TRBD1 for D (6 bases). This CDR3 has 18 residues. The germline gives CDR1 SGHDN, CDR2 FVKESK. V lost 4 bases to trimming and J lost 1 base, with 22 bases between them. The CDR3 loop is CASSPFGGRQEINYGYTF. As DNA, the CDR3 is TGTGCCAGCAGCCCTTTCGGGGGACGACAGGAGATTAACTATGGCTACACCTTC.

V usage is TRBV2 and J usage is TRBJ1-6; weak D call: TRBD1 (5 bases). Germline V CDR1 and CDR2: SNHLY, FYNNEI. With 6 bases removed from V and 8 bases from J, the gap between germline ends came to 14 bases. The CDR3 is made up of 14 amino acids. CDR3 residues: CASSWDLGDSPLHF. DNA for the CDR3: TGTGCCAGCAGCTGGGACCTGGGCGATTCACCCCTCCACTTT.

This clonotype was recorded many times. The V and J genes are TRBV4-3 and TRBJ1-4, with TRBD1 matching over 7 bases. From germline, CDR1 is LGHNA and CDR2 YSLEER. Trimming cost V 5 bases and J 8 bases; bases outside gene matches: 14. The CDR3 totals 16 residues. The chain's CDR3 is CASSSNGGTALEKLFF. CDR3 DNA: TGCGCCAGCAGCTCCAACGGTGGGACAGCTCTCGAAAAACTGTTTTTT.

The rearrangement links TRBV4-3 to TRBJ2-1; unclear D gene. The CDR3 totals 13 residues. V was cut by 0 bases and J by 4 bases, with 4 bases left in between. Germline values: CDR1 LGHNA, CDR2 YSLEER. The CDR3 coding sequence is TGCGCCAGCAGCCAAGAACTATACAATGAGCAGTTCTTC. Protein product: CASSQELYNEQFF.

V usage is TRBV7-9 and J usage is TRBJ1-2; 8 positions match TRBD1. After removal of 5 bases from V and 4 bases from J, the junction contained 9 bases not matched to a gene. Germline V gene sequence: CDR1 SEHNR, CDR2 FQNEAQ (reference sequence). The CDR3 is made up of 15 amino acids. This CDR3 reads CASSPRQGHAYGYTF. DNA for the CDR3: TGTGCCAGCAGCCCCAGACAGGGGCACGCCTATGGCTACACCTTC.

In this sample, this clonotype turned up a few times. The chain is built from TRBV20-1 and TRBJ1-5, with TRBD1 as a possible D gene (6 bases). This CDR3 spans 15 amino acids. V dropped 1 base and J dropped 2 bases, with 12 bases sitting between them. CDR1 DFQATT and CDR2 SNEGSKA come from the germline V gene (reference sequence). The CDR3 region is CSARVRTDGNQPQHF. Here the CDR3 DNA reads TGCAGTGCTAGAGTGAGGACAGATGGCAATCAGCCCCAGCATTTT.

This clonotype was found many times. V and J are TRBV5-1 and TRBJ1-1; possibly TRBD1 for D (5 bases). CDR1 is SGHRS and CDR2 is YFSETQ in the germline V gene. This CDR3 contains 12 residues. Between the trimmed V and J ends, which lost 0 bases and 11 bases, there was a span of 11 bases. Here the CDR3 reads CASSLEGAEAFF. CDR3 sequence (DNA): TGCGCCAGCAGCTTGGAAGGGGCGGAGGCTTTCTTT.

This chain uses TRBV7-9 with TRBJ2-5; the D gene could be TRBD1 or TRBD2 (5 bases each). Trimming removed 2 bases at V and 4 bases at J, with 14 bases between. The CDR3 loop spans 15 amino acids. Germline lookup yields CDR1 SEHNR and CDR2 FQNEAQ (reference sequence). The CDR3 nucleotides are TGTGCCAGCAGCTTAAGGGGAGATGGAGCAGAGACCCAGTACTTC. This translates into CASSLRGDGAETQYF.

The CDR3 bases are TGTGCCAGCATGGCGGGAGGCTACAATGAGCAGTTCTTC. Encoded protein: CASMAGGYNEQFF. V gene TRBV28 combines with J gene TRBJ2-5; TRBD2 matches 8 bases. The J call may be wrong; the DNA end is better matched by TRBJ2-1. Germline V CDR1 and CDR2: MDHEN, SYDVKM. This CDR3 region has 13 residues.

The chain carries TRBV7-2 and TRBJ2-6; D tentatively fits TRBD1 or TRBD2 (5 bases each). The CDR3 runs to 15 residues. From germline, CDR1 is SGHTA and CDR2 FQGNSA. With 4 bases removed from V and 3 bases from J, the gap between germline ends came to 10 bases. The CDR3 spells CASSSGAGGANVLTF. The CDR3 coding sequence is TGTGCCAGCAGCTCTGGGGCGGGTGGGGCCAACGTCCTGACTTTC.

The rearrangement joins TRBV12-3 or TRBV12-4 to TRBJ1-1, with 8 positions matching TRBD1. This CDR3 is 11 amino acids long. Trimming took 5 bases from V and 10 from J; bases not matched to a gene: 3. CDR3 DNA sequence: TGTGCCAGCAGTACCGACAGGGGAGCTTTCTTT. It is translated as CASSTDRGAFF.

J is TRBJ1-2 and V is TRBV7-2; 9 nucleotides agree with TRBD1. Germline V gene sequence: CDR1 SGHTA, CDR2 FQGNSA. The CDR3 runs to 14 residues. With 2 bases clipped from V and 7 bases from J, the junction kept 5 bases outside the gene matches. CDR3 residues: CASSLQGQGRGYTF. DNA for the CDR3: TGTGCCAGCAGCTTACAGGGACAGGGACGTGGCTACACCTTC. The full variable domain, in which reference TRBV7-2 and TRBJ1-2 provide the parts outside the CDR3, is GAGVSQSPSNKVTEKGKDVELRCDPISGHTALYWYRQSLGQGLEFLIYFQGNSAPDKSGLPSDRFSAERTGGSVSTLTIQRTQQEDSAVYLCASSLQGQGRGYTFGSGTRLTVV.

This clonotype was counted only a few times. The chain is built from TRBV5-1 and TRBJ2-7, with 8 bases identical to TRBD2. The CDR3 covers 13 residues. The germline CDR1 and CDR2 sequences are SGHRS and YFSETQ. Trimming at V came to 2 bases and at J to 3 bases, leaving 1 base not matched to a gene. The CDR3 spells CASSFAGGYEQYF. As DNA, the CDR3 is TGCGCCAGCAGCTTCGCGGGGGGCTACGAGCAGTACTTC.

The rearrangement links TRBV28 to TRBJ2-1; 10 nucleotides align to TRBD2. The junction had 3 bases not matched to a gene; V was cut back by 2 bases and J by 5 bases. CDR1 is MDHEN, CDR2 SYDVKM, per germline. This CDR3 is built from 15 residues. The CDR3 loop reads CASSLTSGINNEQFF. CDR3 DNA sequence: TGTGCCAGCAGTTTAACTAGCGGGATAAACAATGAGCAGTTCTTC.